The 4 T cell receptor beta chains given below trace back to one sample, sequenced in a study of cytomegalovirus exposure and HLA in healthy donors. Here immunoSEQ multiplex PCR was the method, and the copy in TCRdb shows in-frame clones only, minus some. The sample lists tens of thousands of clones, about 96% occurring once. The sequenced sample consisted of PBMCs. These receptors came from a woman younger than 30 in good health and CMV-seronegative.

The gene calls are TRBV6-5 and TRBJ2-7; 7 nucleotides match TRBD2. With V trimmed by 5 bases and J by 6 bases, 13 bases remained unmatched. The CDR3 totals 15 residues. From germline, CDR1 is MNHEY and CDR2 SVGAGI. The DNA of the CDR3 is TGTGCCAGCAGTCCTCCAAGGGACTATGGGGGCGAGCAGTACTTC. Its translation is CASSPPRDYGGEQYF.

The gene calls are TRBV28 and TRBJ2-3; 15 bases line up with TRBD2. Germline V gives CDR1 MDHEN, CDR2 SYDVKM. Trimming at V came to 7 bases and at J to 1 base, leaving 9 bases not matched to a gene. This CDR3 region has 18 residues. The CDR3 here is CASIRRGLAGGGTDTQYF. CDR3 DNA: TGTGCCAGCATCCGGCGGGGACTAGCGGGAGGAGGCACAGATACGCAGTATTTT.

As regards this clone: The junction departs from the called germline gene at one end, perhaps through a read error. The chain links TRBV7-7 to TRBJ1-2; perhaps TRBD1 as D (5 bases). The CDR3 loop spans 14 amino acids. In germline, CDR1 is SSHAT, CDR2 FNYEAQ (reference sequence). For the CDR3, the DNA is TGTGCTAGCAGCTTAGTGGGGCAGGCGGGGGGCTACACCTTC. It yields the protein CASSLVGQAGGYTF.

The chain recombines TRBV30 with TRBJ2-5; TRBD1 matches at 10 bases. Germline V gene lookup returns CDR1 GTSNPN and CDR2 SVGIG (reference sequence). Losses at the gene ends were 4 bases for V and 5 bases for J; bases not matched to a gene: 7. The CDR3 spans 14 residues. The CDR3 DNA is TGTGCCTGGACCCGACAGGGGGCGCGGGAGACCCAGTACTTC. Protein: CAWTRQGARETQYF.